The rows below give T cell receptor beta chains drawn from one sample of a study of blood T cell repertoires in COVID-19. TCRdb keeps only in-frame clones here, not all; method: immunoSEQ multiplex PCR. This sample has roughly 250,000 clones; about 88% occur once, and the top ten carry around 3%. Sequencing used PBMCs or T cells enriched from blood (not recorded which). The receptors were gathered from a woman aged 45 to 65 who had recovered from COVID-19. Both conserved end residues are part of each CDR3. A D gene is named only where the DNA matches it firmly. Size is omitted from some rows. Given values are once, few, many or a class for expanded clones.

TRBD1,TRBJ1-2,NA,TRBV14,CASSGSPTGGYGYTF,TGTGCCAGCAGCGGAAGCCCGACAGGGGGCTACGGCTACACCTTC
NA,TRBJ2-7,NA,TRBV27,CASSLFGRSSYEQYF,TGTGCCAGCAGTTTATTTGGCAGGTCTTCCTACGAGCAGTACTTC
TRBD1,TRBJ1-3,NA,TRBV11-2,CASSTRDSRSGNTIYF,TGTGCCAGCAGTACTCGGGACAGCCGCTCTGGAAACACCATATATTTT
NA,TRBJ2-2,NA,TRBV15,CATSRGGRGGELFF,TGTGCCACCAGCAGAGGGGGGCGCGGCGGGGAGCTGTTTTTT
NA,TRBJ1-1,NA,TRBV29-1,CSVRNLGGRTEAFF,TGCAGCGTCCGCAATCTTGGGGGCCGGACTGAAGCTTTCTTT
NA,TRBJ2-7,NA,TRBV7-6,CASSSLGRGNYEQYF,TGTGCCAGCAGTTCCCTCGGAAGGGGTAACTACGAGCAGTACTTC
TRBD1,TRBJ2-3,NA,TRBV28,CASSSLTGVTDTQYF,TGTGCCAGCAGTAGCCTGACAGGGGTCACAGATACGCAGTATTTT
NA,TRBJ2-2,NA,TRBV7-2,CASSLGQNTGELFF,TGTGCCAGCAGCTTAGGACAGAACACCGGGGAGCTGTTTTTT
NA,TRBJ2-7,few,TRBV6-2/TRBV6-3,CASSYWGSTGEQYF,TGTGCCAGCAGTTATTGGGGATCTACGGGGGAGCAGTACTTC
TRBD2,TRBJ2-7,NA,TRBV5-1,CASSLPLRTSGRSYEQYF,TGCGCCAGCAGCTTGCCCCTGAGGACTAGCGGGAGGTCCTACGAGCAGTACTTC
TRBD1,TRBJ1-1,NA,TRBV3-1/TRBV3-2,CASSPQGAGHSFNMNTEAFF,TGTGCCAGCAGCCCTCAGGGGGCAGGGCATTCCTTTAACATGAACACTGAAGCTTTCTTT
NA,TRBJ1-2,once,TRBV11-2,CASSPGTDDGYTF,TGTGCCAGCAGCCCGGGGACTGATGATGGCTACACCTTC
NA,TRBJ2-2,NA,TRBV6-4,CASSDSATGELFF,TGTGCCAGCAGTGACAGCGCTACCGGGGAGCTGTTTTTT
NA,TRBJ1-2,NA,TRBV4-3,CASSQGGPGANYGYTF,TGCGCCAGCAGCCAAGGGGGTCCAGGGGCTAACTATGGCTACACCTTC
NA,TRBJ2-5,NA,TRBV20-1,CSASRFLQTQYF,TGCAGTGCTAGTCGGTTCCTACAGACCCAGTACTTC
NA,TRBJ2-3,NA,TRBV7-9,CASSNGLRTQYF,TGTGCCAGCAGTAACGGACTAAGAACGCAGTATTTT
TRBD1,TRBJ2-2,NA,TRBV15,CATSRRQGVNTGELFF,TGTGCCACCAGCAGAAGACAGGGGGTAAACACCGGGGAGCTGTTTTTT
NA,TRBJ1-5,NA,TRBV30,CAWSMTAMNQPQHF,TGTGCCTGGAGTATGACAGCGATGAATCAGCCCCAGCATTTT
NA,TRBJ2-5,NA,TRBV11-2,CASSFGRGRFETQYF,TGTGCCAGCAGCTTTGGGCGGGGGCGGTTTGAGACCCAGTACTTC
TRBD1,TRBJ1-3,NA,TRBV19,CASSTGTGGSGNTIYF,TGTGCCAGTAGTACCGGGACAGGGGGATCTGGAAACACCATATATTTT
TRBD2,TRBJ2-1,NA,TRBV7-2,CASSFRATSGRAYNEQFF,TGTGCCAGCAGCTTCCGAGCGACTAGCGGGAGAGCCTACAATGAGCAGTTCTTC
NA,TRBJ1-2,NA,TRBV6-5,CASSYSTTGANYGYTF,TGTGCCAGCAGTTACTCCACGACAGGTGCTAACTATGGCTACACCTTC
NA,TRBJ1-2,NA,TRBV28,CASSLTVYGYTF,TGTGCCAGCAGTTTGACAGTTTATGGCTACACCTTC
NA,TRBJ2-7,NA,TRBV4-3,CASSQDRDKNF,TGCGCCAGCAGCCAAGACAGGGATAAGAACTTC
TRBD1,TRBJ2-7,NA,TRBV18,CASSPGTVSYEQYF,TGTGCCAGCTCACCAGGGACAGTCTCCTACGAGCAGTACTTC
NA,TRBJ2-7,NA,TRBV2,CASSSGVISSYEQYF,TGTGCCAGCAGTTCGGGGGTTATTAGCTCCTACGAGCAGTACTTC
TRBD1,TRBJ1-2,NA,TRBV3-1/TRBV3-2,CASSQDRGIYGYTF,TGTGCCAGCAGCCAAGACAGGGGGATTTATGGCTACACCTTC
TRBD2,TRBJ2-5,NA,TRBV19,CASSSGTETQYF,TGTGCCAGCTCTAGCGGCACAGAGACCCAGTACTTC
TRBD1,TRBJ2-2,NA,TRBV7-7,CASSVGQGYTGELFF,TGTGCTAGCAGCGTCGGACAGGGGTACACCGGGGAGCTGTTTTTT
NA,TRBJ2-7,NA,TRBV12-3/TRBV12-4,CASSFASGNERYF,NA
NA,TRBJ2-5,NA,TRBV15,CATAPRAGAPEETQYF,TGTGCCACCGCTCCAAGGGCAGGGGCGCCCGAAGAGACCCAGTACTTC
NA,TRBJ1-1,NA,TRBV5-8,CASTRQQMNTEAFF,TGTGCCAGCACCCGACAGCAGATGAACACTGAAGCTTTCTTT
NA,TRBJ1-3,NA,TRBV6-2/TRBV6-3,CASSYSQGPSGNTIYF,TGTGCCAGCAGTTACTCGCAGGGGCCCTCTGGAAACACCATATATTTT
NA,TRBJ1-4,once,TRBV7-2,CASSLGLSGNEKLFF,TGTGCCAGCAGCTTAGGGTTATCAGGGAATGAAAAACTGTTTTTT
TRBD1,TRBJ2-7,NA,TRBV3-1/TRBV3-2,CASSQPGTGDVVNEQYF,TGTGCCAGCAGCCAACCCGGGACAGGGGATGTGGTCAACGAGCAGTACTTC
NA,TRBJ2-7,NA,TRBV21-1,CASSKGAVGDIETYEQYF,TGTGCCAGCAGCAAAGGGGCGGTGGGGGACATCGAGACCTACGAGCAGTACTTC
TRBD2,TRBJ2-1,NA,TRBV29-1,CSVFKGTSGRNEQFF,TGCAGCGTTTTTAAGGGGACTAGCGGGAGAAATGAGCAGTTCTTC
TRBD2,TRBJ2-1,NA,TRBV30,CAWSTGLAGGPSEQFF,TGTGCCTGGAGTACCGGACTAGCGGGAGGGCCGAGTGAGCAGTTCTTC
TRBD2,TRBJ2-7,once,TRBV28,CASSISSGAYEQYF,TGTGCCAGCAGTATTTCTAGCGGAGCCTACGAGCAGTACTTC
NA,TRBJ1-5,NA,TRBV19,CASNQGPQPQHF,TGTGCCAGTAATCAGGGGCCTCAGCCCCAGCATTTT
TRBD1,TRBJ1-5,NA,TRBV4-2,CASSQPDRRMNQPQHF,TGTGCCAGCAGCCAACCGGACAGGCGAATGAATCAGCCCCAGCATTTT
NA,TRBJ2-1,NA,TRBV12-2,CASRLERSPSYNEQFF,TGTGCAAGTCGCTTAGAACGGTCCCCCTCCTACAATGAGCAGTTCTTC
TRBD1,TRBJ2-7,NA,TRBV27,CASSLRDRAYEQYF,TGTGCCAGCAGCCTCCGGGACAGGGCATACGAGCAGTACTTC
TRBD2,TRBJ2-2,NA,TRBV7-3,CASSLNRAGVRGGELFF,TGTGCCAGCAGCTTAAATCGAGCGGGAGTGAGGGGCGGGGAGCTGTTTTTT
NA,TRBJ1-1,once,TRBV14,CASSQDRRGAFF,TGTGCCAGCAGCCAAGACAGGCGGGGAGCTTTCTTT
NA,TRBJ2-5,NA,TRBV24-1,CATSTQGRETQYF,TGTGCCACCAGTACTCAGGGGCGAGAGACCCAGTACTTC
TRBD2,TRBJ2-7,NA,TRBV7-2,CASSLAWSSGYEQYF,TGTGCCAGCAGCTTAGCTTGGTCTAGCGGATACGAGCAGTACTTC
NA,TRBJ2-7,NA,TRBV7-7,CASSSEDPTYEQYF,TGTGCTAGCAGCTCGGAGGACCCCACCTACGAGCAGTACTTC
TRBD1,TRBJ1-5,NA,TRBV15,CATRTGGLPQHF,TGTGCCACCCGGACAGGGGGCTTGCCCCAGCATTTT
NA,TRBJ2-2,NA,TRBV5-1,CASSLYGPNTGELFF,TGCGCCAGCAGCTTGTATGGGCCCAACACCGGGGAGCTGTTTTTT
TRBD1,TRBJ1-2,NA,TRBV19,CASLSAGTGFGYTF,TGTGCCAGTCTCTCTGCCGGGACAGGGTTTGGCTACACCTTC
NA,TRBJ1-5,NA,TRBV28,CASSLPGPRGNQPQHF,TGTGCCAGCAGTTTACCGGGCCCCCGAGGGAATCAGCCCCAGCATTTT
NA,TRBJ1-1,NA,TRBV27,CASSLLAGNTEAFF,TGTGCCAGCAGTTTGCTCGCAGGGAACACTGAAGCTTTCTTT
NA,TRBJ2-5,NA,TRBV25-1,CASSGRETQYF,TGTGCCAGCAGTGGTAGAGAGACCCAGTACTTC